Listed here are 14 T cell receptor beta chains from one sample, sequenced in a study of CD8+ T cells in alopecia areata. Stated treatment: oral pan-JAK inhibitor, 5-10 mg twice daily. Reverse transcription of extracted RNA yielded cDNA, which provided the sequencing template. Produced via immunoSEQ multiplex PCR; TCRdb's table is partial and in-frame only. The data show more than 100,000 clones, with around 56% seen just once and around 0.44% held by the top ten. The source material was CD4+ T cells sorted from blood, sampled at week 4, from a patient treated with tofacitinib. Receptors originate from a human donor with alopecia areata.

Written as DNA, the CDR3 is TGTGCCAGCAGCGCAGACAGGGGGATTGGCGATACGCAGTATTTT. Translation: CASSADRGIGDTQYF. The V and J genes are TRBV9 and TRBJ2-3, with 9 bases matching TRBD1. V shed 3 bases, J shed 6 bases, and the junction held 8 bases outside the gene matches. The CDR3 contains 15 residues. Germline values: CDR1 SGDLS, CDR2 YYNGEE.

The chain employs TRBV29-1 and TRBJ1-2; the match to TRBD1 covers 10 bases. V lost 7 bases to trimming and J lost 4 bases; unmatched junction nucleotides: 9. CDR3 size: 14 residues. Germline V gives CDR1 SQVTM, CDR2 ANQGSEA. The CDR3 spells CSAYSGQGTYGYTF. In nucleotides, the CDR3 is TGCAGCGCCTACTCGGGACAGGGGACCTATGGCTACACCTTC.

This clone appeared a single time. This sequence joins TRBV7-2 and TRBJ2-7, with 8 bases aligning to TRBD1. Losses at the gene ends were 5 bases for V and 8 bases for J; bases not matched to a gene: 8. The CDR3 runs 13 residues. Germline V lookup: CDR1 SGHTA, CDR2 FQGNSA. CDR3 sequence reads: CASSQGQAYQQYF. For the CDR3, the DNA is TGTGCCAGCAGCCAGGGACAGGCGTACCAGCAGTACTTC.

This clone was seen a few times. The chain joins TRBV7-9 to TRBJ1-1, with 8 bases that match TRBD1. The V segment lost 6 bases and the J segment 1 base; nucleotides outside the gene matches: 4. Germline CDR1 and CDR2: SEHNR and FQNEAQ (reference sequence). The CDR3 is made up of 14 amino acids. CDR3 amino acids: CASRYTGGNTEAFF. The CDR3 DNA sequence: TGTGCCAGCAGATACACAGGGGGGAACACTGAAGCTTTCTTT.

This clone was detected many times. The rearrangement links TRBV5-4 to TRBJ2-7; D gene ambiguous. Germline V gene sequence: CDR1 SGHNT, CDR2 YYREEE (reference sequence). This CDR3 contains 12 residues. V was trimmed by 2 bases and J by 6 bases, leaving 9 bases between them. The CDR3 sequence is CASSFLESEQYF. Written as DNA, the CDR3 is TGTGCCAGCAGCTTCCTGGAGTCCGAGCAGTACTTC.

The chain carries TRBV30 and TRBJ1-4; D gene unclear. Germline V gene data show CDR1 as GTSNPN and CDR2 as SVGIG (reference sequence). The CDR3 is 11 residues long. V dropped 2 bases and J dropped 8 bases, with 6 bases sitting between them. The CDR3 DNA reads TGTGCCTGGAGTTGGACGGAAAAACTGTTTTTT. Residues: CAWSWTEKLFF.

The CDR3, as DNA: TGTGCCGTACAGGGGGCGAGCACAGATACGCAGTATTTT. It encodes CAVQGASTDTQYF. V is TRBV30 and J is TRBJ2-3; 9 bases match TRBD1. The CDR3 contains 13 residues. V lost 8 bases to trimming and J lost 0 bases; unmatched junction nucleotides: 3. The germline gives CDR1 GTSNPN, CDR2 SVGIG (reference sequence).

In DNA form, the CDR3 reads TGTGCCTGGAGTGTGGAGGCAGGAGGGGGGCCCGGGGAGCTGTTTTTT. It translates to CAWSVEAGGGPGELFF. The chain links TRBV30 to TRBJ2-2; the D call may be TRBD1 or TRBD2 (6 bases each). Germline CDR1 and CDR2: GTSNPN and SVGIG (reference sequence). The CDR3 covers 16 residues. The V end was cut by 0 bases, the J end by 6 bases, with 17 bases between.

This sequence joins TRBV27 and TRBJ1-1; D gene ambiguous. This CDR3 region has 14 residues. V dropped 6 bases and J dropped 4 bases, with 15 bases sitting between them. The germline V gene encodes CDR1 MNHEY and CDR2 SMNVEV (reference sequence). CDR3 sequence reads: CASRPGDGLTEAFF. The DNA for the CDR3 is TGTGCCAGCAGACCGGGTGATGGGCTCACTGAAGCTTTCTTT.

The chain joins TRBV12-5 to TRBJ2-3; TRBD2 is a possible D gene (6 bases). Per the germline V gene, CDR1 is LGHNT and CDR2 is FRNRAP. V lost 0 bases and J 2 bases, leaving 15 bases between the germline ends. The CDR3 is 17 residues long. The CDR3 reads CASGLVKNSGYTDTQYF. CDR3 DNA: TGTGCTAGTGGTTTGGTAAAGAATAGCGGATACACAGATACGCAGTATTTT. Variable domain in full (rest from reference TRBV12-5 and TRBJ2-3): DARVTQTPRHKVTEMGQEVTMRCQPILGHNTVFWYRQTMMQGLELLAYFRNRAPLDDSGMPKDRFSAEMPDATLATLKIQPSEPRDSAVYFCASGLVKNSGYTDTQYFGPGTRLTVL.

Only a few counts were recorded for this clone. The rearrangement joins TRBV29-1 to TRBJ1-3; no firm D call. This CDR3 spans 14 amino acids. Trimming took 2 bases from V and 4 from J, leaving 12 bases between them. The germline V gene has CDR1 SQVTM and CDR2 ANQGSEA. CDR3 DNA: TGCAGCGTTGAATCCCAATACATGGGAAACACCATATATTTT. Its translation is CSVESQYMGNTIYF. Looking up the rest from reference TRBV29-1 and TRBJ1-3 gives the full variable domain: SAVISQKPSRDICQRGTSLTIQCQVDSQVTMMFWYRQQPGQSLTLIATANQGSEATYESGFVIDKFPISRPNLTFSTLTVSNMSPEDSSIYLCSVESQYMGNTIYFGEGSWLTVV.

The J gene is TRBJ1-1, the V gene TRBV7-3, with 8 nucleotides matching TRBD1. The germline gives CDR1 SGHTA, CDR2 FQGTGA. After removal of 5 bases from V and 4 bases from J, the junction contained 3 bases not matched to a gene. This CDR3 comprises 13 residues. CDR3 in DNA: TGTGCCAGCAGCCCAGGGACAGGCACTGAAGCTTTCTTT. Amino acid sequence: CASSPGTGTEAFF. Based on the CDR3 plus reference TRBV7-3 and TRBJ1-1, the full variable domain is GAGVSQTPSNKVTEKGKYVELRCDPISGHTALYWYRQSLGQGPEFLIYFQGTGAADDSGLPNDRFFAVRPEGSVSTLKIQRTERGDSAVYLCASSPGTGTEAFFGQGTRLTVV.

This clone was counted only a few times. This chain connects TRBV5-1 to TRBJ1-2, with D tentatively TRBD1 (5 bases). Germline CDR1 reads SGHRS; CDR2 reads YFSETQ. Trimming shortened V by 2 bases and J by 8 bases, and 13 bases separated the two germline ends. This CDR3 is built from 13 residues. The chain's CDR3 is CASSFSGRPGYTF. The CDR3 DNA is TGCGCCAGCAGCTTCTCGGGACGGCCCGGCTACACCTTC.

V gene TRBV30 combines with J gene TRBJ1-5, with D tentatively TRBD1 (6 bases). From germline, CDR1 is GTSNPN and CDR2 SVGIG (reference sequence). This CDR3 is built from 15 residues. Trimming removed 4 bases at V and 7 bases at J, with 20 bases between. CDR3 nucleotides: TGTGCCTGGACTGCAAACAGGGCCTTGGGCCAGCCCCAGCATTTT. Protein: CAWTANRALGQPQHF.